This T cell receptor beta chain was obtained from a study of T cell responses to AZD1222 COVID-19 vaccine. The CDR3 runs to 18 residues. The germline gives CDR1 KGHSY, CDR2 FQNENV. Trimming left V 1 base short and J 2 bases short, with 20 bases between. Repertoires were generated with immunoSEQ multiplex PCR, while TCRdb's copy carries only in-frame clones and drops some. The data show roughly 150,000 clones, 90% seen once. A note on this clone: The target antigen is unknown.

Study-wide findings and caveats: Seropositive at baseline were only a handful of AZD1222 recipients.

The TCR comes from an adult in good health. This sample comprised peripheral blood, obtained on day 0 of AZD1222 vaccination. The chain employs TRBV16 and TRBJ1-1; D might be TRBD1 (6 bases). The CDR3 protein is CASSQLEQGILINTEAFF. CDR3 DNA sequence: TGTGCCAGCAGCCAATTGGAACAGGGTATACTAATAAACACTGAAGCTTTCTTT. Full variable domain (remainder filled in from reference TRBV16 and TRBJ1-1): GEEVAQTPKHLVRGEGQKAKLYCAPIKGHSYVFWYQQVLKNEFKFLISFQNENVFDETGMPKERFSAKCLPNSPCSLEIQATKLEDSAVYFCASSQLEQGILINTEAFFGQGTRLTVV.